These 15 T cell receptor beta chains share one sample of origin, sequenced in a study of T cells after yellow fever vaccination. TCRdb itself ran the 5' RACE reads through MiXCR, one entry per CDR3 protein. The sample carries approximately 120,000 distinct CDR3 sequences, 7.4% recorded once. The specimen was CD4+ T cells sorted from PBMCs, collected approximately 11 days after the first yellow fever vaccination. All receptors derive from a man aged 18-30 years who received the YFV17D yellow fever vaccine.

This clonotype has at least ten counts. This chain connects TRBV20-1 to TRBJ1-3, with TRBD1 matching over 8 bases. Germline V CDR1 and CDR2: DFQATT, SNEGSKA (reference sequence). Trimming cost V 1 base and J 0 bases; bases outside gene matches: 11. This CDR3 contains 18 residues. CDR3 in amino acids: CSARVSGGRLGSGNTIYF. CDR3 nucleotides: TGCAGTGCTAGAGTGTCAGGGGGCCGTCTCGGCTCTGGAAACACCATATATTTT.

This rearrangement joins TRBV16 to TRBJ1-2; a possible D gene is TRBD1 (6 bases). This CDR3 region has 13 residues. V dropped 4 bases and J dropped 8 bases, with 14 bases sitting between them. CDR1 is KGHSY and CDR2 is FQNENV in the germline V gene. CDR3 region: CASSRGGARGYTF. The CDR3 coding sequence is TGTGCCAGCAGCCGGGGGGGGGCGCGAGGCTACACCTTC.

V is TRBV6-2 or TRBV6-3 and J is TRBJ2-4, with 9 nucleotides matching TRBD1. Trimming at V came to 8 bases and at J to 9 bases, leaving 5 bases not matched to a gene. The germline gives CDR1 MNHEY, CDR2 SVGEGT. The CDR3 totals 12 residues. The chain's CDR3 is CASGTGSGIQYF. CDR3 nucleotide sequence: TGTGCCAGCGGGACAGGGTCAGGCATTCAGTACTTC.

This rearrangement joins TRBV12-3 or TRBV12-4 to TRBJ2-3; D tentatively reads TRBD1 or TRBD2 (5 bases each). CDR3 length: 14 residues. V dropped 5 bases and J dropped 1 base, with 10 bases sitting between them. CDR3 loop: CASSRDGGTDTQYF. CDR3 DNA: TGTGCCAGCAGTAGGGACGGCGGCACAGATACGCAGTATTTT.

Note on this clonotype: A much larger clonotype is one base distant, so this may be a read error. V is TRBV7-3 and J is TRBJ2-3; D gene ambiguous. CDR1 is SGHTA, CDR2 FQGTGA, per germline. The CDR3 totals 15 residues. This chain's CDR3 is CSSSFRAASTDTQYF. The CDR3 nucleotides read TGTTCCAGCAGCTTTCGGGCAGCATCCACAGATACGCAGTATTTT. Combining the CDR3 with reference TRBV7-3 and TRBJ2-3 gives the whole variable domain GAGVSQTPSNKVTEKGKYVELRCDPISGHTALYWYRQSLGQGPEFLIYFQGTGAADDSGLPNDRFFAVRPEGSVSTLKIQRTERGDSAVYLCSSSFRAASTDTQYFGPGTRLTVL.

In this sample, this clonotype turned up many times. The chain uses TRBV20-1 and TRBJ2-5, with TRBD2 matching over 13 bases. CDR3 length: 15 amino acids. Looked up from germline, CDR1 is DFQATT and CDR2 is SNEGSKA (reference sequence). The V gene end was trimmed by 5 bases and the J gene end by 5 bases; junction bases not matched to a gene: 8. The CDR3 sequence is CSADTTSGGLETQYF. For the CDR3, the DNA is TGCAGTGCTGACACGACTAGCGGGGGGTTGGAGACCCAGTACTTC.

This clonotype came up many times. The chain's CDR3 is CASSPVGAGLGTLEKLFF. Here the CDR3 DNA reads TGTGCCAGCAGCCCTGTAGGGGCAGGTTTAGGGACGCTCGAAAAACTGTTTTTT. The rearrangement joins TRBV5-6 to TRBJ1-4, with D maybe TRBD1 (5 bases). V dropped 4 bases and J dropped 8 bases, with 27 bases sitting between them. The germline V gene encodes CDR1 SGHDT and CDR2 YYEEEE. The CDR3 has 18 amino acids.

This clonotype has a count of ten or more. V usage is TRBV12-3 or TRBV12-4 and J usage is TRBJ1-3; D call uncertain. The CDR3 is made up of 14 amino acids. V was shortened by 7 bases and J by 0 bases, with 10 bases between the two germline ends. CDR3 coding DNA: TGTGCCAGCACCCTCTACCCCTCTGGAAACACCATATATTTT. Amino acid sequence: CASTLYPSGNTIYF.

This clonotype was detected a few times. The CDR3 DNA sequence: TGTGCCAGCAGCCCGGGGCCCACCTACGAGCAGTACTTC. Translation: CASSPGPTYEQYF. V gene TRBV5-5 combines with J gene TRBJ2-7; D is tentatively TRBD1 or TRBD2 (5 bases each). This CDR3 spans 13 amino acids. CDR1 and CDR2 (germline): SGHKS, YYEKEE (reference sequence). V was cut by 4 bases and J by 2 bases, with 10 bases left in between.

This clonotype was picked up many times. The chain is built from TRBV4-3 and TRBJ1-2, with D unclear. V lost 0 bases and J lost 5, with 10 bases in between. This CDR3 spans 14 amino acids. Germline V lookup: CDR1 LGHNA, CDR2 YSLEER. The CDR3 DNA reads as TGCGCCAGCAGCCAAGATACGAGGGTTTATGGCTACACCTTC. Translating gives CASSQDTRVYGYTF.

This clonotype showed up many times. The chain carries TRBV10-3 and TRBJ2-1, with TRBD2 identical over 12 bases. The CDR3 runs 14 residues. Germline V gene data show CDR1 as ENHRY and CDR2 as SYGVKD. V was clipped by 5 bases and J by 5 bases; unmatched bases: 1. The CDR3 is CAISRTSGDNEQFF. DNA for the CDR3: TGTGCCATCAGTCGGACTAGCGGGGACAATGAGCAGTTCTTC.

The chain has TRBV19 and TRBJ2-1; 10 bases map to TRBD1. Trimming cost V 6 bases and J 5 bases; bases outside gene matches: 13. The CDR3 has 17 residues. Looked up from germline, CDR1 is LNHDA and CDR2 is SQIVND (reference sequence). The CDR3 loop is CASRRPGGQGNNNEQFF. Written as DNA, the CDR3 is TGTGCCAGTAGGCGACCCGGGGGACAGGGGAACAACAATGAGCAGTTCTTC.

The J gene is TRBJ2-4, the V gene TRBV7-9; D may be TRBD1 (6 bases). Germline V gives CDR1 SEHNR, CDR2 FQNEAQ (reference sequence). Trimming shortened V by 7 bases and J by 0 bases, and 10 bases separated the two germline ends. This CDR3 is built from 14 residues. CDR3 loop: CASNQGTAKNIQYF. The DNA for the CDR3 is TGTGCCAGCAACCAGGGGACAGCCAAAAACATTCAGTACTTC.

This clonotype was seen ten or more times. V usage is TRBV12-3 or TRBV12-4 and J usage is TRBJ2-2; 7 bases are a match to TRBD2. The CDR3 runs to 14 residues. J was trimmed by 7 bases and V by 5 bases; bases with no gene match: 7. CDR3 sequence: CASSPGGGGGELFF. As DNA, the CDR3 is TGTGCCAGCAGTCCCGGTGGGGGGGGCGGGGAGCTGTTTTTT.

This clonotype has more than one count but fewer than ten. The rearrangement joins TRBV19 to TRBJ2-3; D gene ambiguous. Germline CDR1 is LNHDA and CDR2 is SQIVND (reference sequence). Deletions cut 7 bases from V and 5 bases from J, with 16 bases between. CDR3 length equals 14 residues. The chain's CDR3 is CASTGQSLGDTQYF. The CDR3 bases are TGTGCCAGTACCGGCCAATCCCTGGGAGATACGCAGTATTTT.